This passage covers 21 T cell receptor beta chains from one sample sequenced in a study of beta chain features in type 1 diabetes. Reverse transcription of all isolated RNA meant that expressed TCRB transcripts were sequenced. The repertoire was sequenced with immunoSEQ multiplex PCR; TCRdb's copy has only in-frame clones and lacks some. The sample holds about 900,000 clones, roughly 17% seen once. The sequenced sample consisted of naive CD4+ T cells from blood. The receptors here all came from a young woman in good health.

This clone has only a few counts. The same CDR3 is also encoded by other DNA sequences in this sample. V and J are TRBV4-1 and TRBJ2-2, with a weak D call TRBD2 (5 bases). The V gene lost 1 base and the J gene lost 5 bases, with 8 bases spanning the gap. The CDR3 covers 14 residues. Per germline, CDR1 MGHRA and CDR2 YSYEKL. In nucleotides, the CDR3 is TGCGCCAGCAGCCAAGTTGGAGGAACCGGGGAGCTGTTTTTT. Translating it yields CASSQVGGTGELFF.

The chain recombines TRBV9 with TRBJ1-4; 7 nucleotides line up with TRBD1. CDR1 and CDR2 from the germline V gene are SGDLS and YYNGEE. CDR3 length: 17 amino acids. Trimming cost V 4 bases and J 1 base; bases outside gene matches: 10. CDR3 amino acids: CASSPRQGRLTNEKLFF. Written as DNA, the CDR3 is TGTGCCAGCAGCCCTCGACAGGGTCGTTTAACTAATGAAAAACTGTTTTTT.

This clone was seen a few times. The chain recombines TRBV2 with TRBJ1-2; D perhaps matches TRBD1 (5 bases). The CDR3 has 12 residues. Deletions cut 8 bases from V and 3 bases from J, with 10 bases between. Germline-derived CDR1 and CDR2 are SNHLY and FYNNEI. The CDR3 region has the DNA TGTGCCAGCGGGGGGGACGACTATGGCTACACCTTC. Its translation is CASGGDDYGYTF.

V usage is TRBV7-6 and J usage is TRBJ1-3; D not certain. Per germline, CDR1 SGHVS and CDR2 FNYEAQ. Trimming pared 4 bases from V and 0 bases from J, leaving 13 bases between. This CDR3 has 16 residues. CDR3 protein: CASSSSNIYSGNTIYF. The CDR3 coding sequence is TGTGCCAGCAGCTCCAGTAATATTTACTCTGGAAACACCATATATTTT.

The genes are TRBV25-1 and TRBJ1-1; possibly TRBD1 for D (6 bases). Per germline, CDR1 MGHDK and CDR2 SYGVNS. Trimming cost V 2 bases and J 11 bases, with 21 bases left between them. The CDR3 has 15 residues. CDR3 in DNA: TGTGCCAGCAGTGAAAGACTGGGACATCCATCGGAGGCTTTCTTT. Translated, it gives CASSERLGHPSEAFF.

This chain joins TRBV28 and TRBJ2-7; maybe TRBD2 (6 bases). The length of the CDR3 is 15 residues. Per germline, CDR1 MDHEN and CDR2 SYDVKM. Trimming pared 7 bases from V and 2 bases from J, leaving 18 bases between. The CDR3 loop is CASTLGGGSAYEQYF. In nucleotides, the CDR3 is TGTGCCAGCACCCTGGGTGGGGGGTCCGCCTACGAGCAGTACTTC.

This clone was found a few times. This chain joins TRBV28 and TRBJ2-5, with 9 bases matching TRBD1. Germline assignment: CDR1 MDHEN and CDR2 SYDVKM. CDR3 length: 15 residues. J lost 4 bases, V lost 2 bases, and 5 bases had no gene match. CDR3 protein: CASSLGQGSRETQYF. The CDR3 DNA sequence: TGTGCCAGCAGTTTAGGACAGGGGAGTCGAGAGACCCAGTACTTC.

The V and J genes are TRBV4-2 and TRBJ2-5, with D possibly TRBD2 on 6 matching bases. The CDR3 contains 14 residues. The V and J ends lost 0 bases and 5 bases respectively, with 10 bases between them. The germline CDR1 and CDR2 sequences are LGHNA and YNFKEQ. In nucleotides, the CDR3 is TGTGCCAGCAGCCAAGAAGCGGGCCGGGAGACCCAGTACTTC. This translates into CASSQEAGRETQYF.

The CDR3 sequence: CASSLMGIKNNNEQFF. The CDR3 DNA reads as TGTGCCAGCAGCTTGATGGGGATTAAGAACAACAATGAGCAGTTCTTC. J is TRBJ2-1 and V is TRBV5-6; D gene ambiguous. CDR1 and CDR2 (germline): SGHDT, YYEEEE. This CDR3 is 16 amino acids long. V dropped 1 base and J dropped 5 bases, with 16 bases sitting between them.

There are a few counts of this clone. The rearrangement links TRBV11-2 to TRBJ2-1, with TRBD1 as a possible D gene (6 bases). The CDR3 is 14 amino acids. V shed 3 bases and J shed 3 bases, with 9 bases lying between them. Germline CDR1 and CDR2: SGHAT and FQNNGV. The CDR3 here is CASSFAGVYNEQFF. CDR3 in DNA: TGTGCCAGCAGCTTTGCAGGGGTCTACAATGAGCAGTTCTTC.

Turning to this clone: The same CDR3 is also encoded by other DNA sequences in this sample. V usage is TRBV28 and J usage is TRBJ2-1, with a weak D call TRBD2 (5 bases). Germline CDR1 is MDHEN and CDR2 is SYDVKM. V gave up 8 bases and J gave up 4 bases, with 6 bases separating them. The CDR3 is 11 amino acids. CDR3 residues: CASGSYNEQFF. CDR3 DNA: TGTGCCAGCGGGAGTTACAATGAGCAGTTCTTC.

The chain recombines TRBV7-2 with TRBJ2-5, with unresolved D. The CDR3 spans 12 residues. CDR1 and CDR2 (germline): SGHTA, FQGNSA. The V gene lost 5 bases and the J gene lost 4 bases, with 8 bases spanning the gap. CDR3: CASSRDVETQYF. CDR3 DNA: TGTGCCAGCAGCCGAGACGTAGAGACCCAGTACTTC.

For this clone: The sample contains more than one DNA sequence encoding this CDR3. This chain links TRBV7-9 with TRBJ2-1, with D perhaps matching TRBD2 (5 bases). Deletions cut 2 bases from V and 7 bases from J, with 6 bases between. The CDR3 sequence is 12 residues long. Germline values: CDR1 SEHNR, CDR2 FQNEAQ (reference sequence). The CDR3 DNA reads TGTGCCAGCAGCTTACGGGGAAATGAGCAGTTCTTC. It translates to CASSLRGNEQFF. Variable domain in full (rest from reference TRBV7-9 and TRBJ2-1): DTGVSQNPRHKITKRGQNVTFRCDPISEHNRLYWYRQTLGQGPEFLTYFQNEAQLEKSRLLSDRFSAERPKGSFSTLEIQRTEQGDSAMYLCASSLRGNEQFFGPGTRLTVL.

The V and J genes are TRBV11-2 and TRBJ2-1, with 9 bases that match TRBD2. This CDR3 region has 16 residues. J was trimmed by 8 bases and V by 3 bases; bases with no gene match: 11. Germline-derived CDR1 and CDR2 are SGHAT and FQNNGV. CDR3 DNA sequence: TGTGCCAGCAGCTTCGGGCCCGGGACTAGCATCCATGAGCAGTTCTTC. Translated: CASSFGPGTSIHEQFF. The whole variable domain, filled in from reference TRBV11-2 and TRBJ2-1, reads EAGVAQSPRYKIIEKRQSVAFWCNPISGHATLYWYQQILGQGPKLLIQFQNNGVVDDSQLPKDRFSAERLKGVDSTLKIQPAKLEDSAVYLCASSFGPGTSIHEQFFGPGTRLTVL.

The chain recombines TRBV5-5 with TRBJ2-1; TRBD2 matches 7 bases. The germline gives CDR1 SGHKS, CDR2 YYEKEE (reference sequence). The J segment lost 4 bases and the V segment lost 5 bases, leaving 12 bases of the junction unmatched. The length of the CDR3 is 16 residues. The chain's CDR3 is CASRASLTSIYNEQFF. Written as DNA, the CDR3 is TGTGCCAGCAGGGCAAGCCTGACTAGCATATACAATGAGCAGTTCTTC.

This clone came up a few times. The V and J genes are TRBV6-6 and TRBJ1-5; no clear D gene. Germline CDR1 is MNHNY and CDR2 is SVGAGI (reference sequence). Trimming took 2 bases from V and 7 from J, leaving 9 bases between them. The CDR3 loop spans 13 amino acids. The CDR3 nucleotides are TGTGCCAGCAGTTACGAGGTGGCCCAGCCCCAGCATTTT. Encoded protein: CASSYEVAQPQHF.

This clone has just a few counts. J is TRBJ2-5 and V is TRBV25-1; D may be TRBD1 or TRBD2 (7 bases each). From germline, CDR1 is MGHDK and CDR2 SYGVNS. Trimming left V 2 bases short and J 5 bases short, with 15 bases between. The CDR3 runs 15 residues. DNA of the CDR3: TGTGCCAGCAGTGAAGGGAGGGGGCGAGTGGAGACCCAGTACTTC. Translating it yields CASSEGRGRVETQYF.

In its sample, this clone was seen a few times. This sequence joins TRBV27 and TRBJ2-6; D not certain. Trimming took off 4 bases at V and 0 bases at J, with 10 bases between the two ends. Germline V lookup: CDR1 MNHEY, CDR2 SMNVEV (reference sequence). The CDR3 extends over 16 amino acids. CDR3 coding DNA: TGTGCCAGCAGTTCGTACAGTTCCTCTGGGGCCAACGTCCTGACTTTC. It is translated as CASSSYSSSGANVLTF.

This clone has just a few counts. The V gene is TRBV9, the J gene TRBJ1-2; 8 positions match TRBD1. Trimming removed 3 bases from V and 10 bases from J; junction bases left unmatched: 5. This CDR3 spans 12 amino acids. Per germline, CDR1 SGDLS and CDR2 YYNGEE. CDR3 bases: TGTGCCAGCAGCGCTCACAGGGGGTTCTACACCTTC. Its protein is CASSAHRGFYTF. Full variable domain (missing parts from reference TRBV9 and TRBJ1-2): DSGVTQTPKHLITATGQRVTLRCSPRSGDLSVYWYQQSLDQGLQFLIQYYNGEERAKGNILERFSAQQFPDLHSELNLSSLELGDSALYFCASSAHRGFYTFGSGTRLTVV.

The chain is built from TRBV13 and TRBJ1-2; TRBD1 might be the D (6 bases). Per the germline V gene, CDR1 is PRHDT and CDR2 is FYEKMQ (reference sequence). V lost 5 bases and J lost 0, with 25 bases in between. The CDR3 length is 19 residues. In DNA, the CDR3 is TGTGCCAGCAGCCCTCCCCACCGGGACAAAGTAAAGACTAACTATGGCTACACCTTC. Protein: CASSPPHRDKVKTNYGYTF.

The chain recombines TRBV11-2 with TRBJ1-4; D is uncertain. CDR1 and CDR2 from the germline V gene are SGHAT and FQNNGV. This CDR3 region has 15 residues. V lost 5 bases and J lost 8, with 18 bases in between. Written as DNA, the CDR3 is TGTGCCAGCAGCCCCGTAGTCGGAGGGATCGAAAAACTGTTTTTT. Its translation: CASSPVVGGIEKLFF.